This T cell receptor beta chain was obtained from a study of CD8 T cells in ankylosing spondylitis. Study-wide results and caveats: Characteristic of ankylosing spondylitis blood, it appeared, was a TCR beta motif comprising roughly 8 highly homologous variants.

This CDR3 has 12 amino acids. Germline V gene data show CDR1 as MNHEY and CDR2 as SMNVEV (reference sequence). V lost 6 bases and J lost 9, with 9 bases in between. TCRdb analysed the 5' RACE reads with MiXCR anew, one entry per CDR3 protein. Counted here are fewer than 550,000 distinct CDR3 sequences, approximately 5% occurring once; the ten biggest clones make up roughly 3.5%. In this sample, this clonotype turned up a few times. Its matching antigen is unknown. The sample was blood, either unsorted or a sorted T cell fraction (not recorded which). The chain joins TRBV27 to TRBJ1-6; unclear D gene. The origin of this receptor is a male donor with ankylosing spondylitis. CDR3 sequence: CASSPPGSPLHF. The DNA for the CDR3 is TGTGCCAGCAGCCCCCCGGGTTCACCCCTCCACTTT.